This T cell receptor (beta chain) was sequenced during a study of blood T cell repertoires in COVID-19. Background on the study: From the United States, Italy and Spain came samples of acute and convalescent COVID-19. Sources were T cells, B-cell-depleted T cells, or PBMCs; the material itself was cDNA or gDNA.

V lost 2 bases to trimming and J lost 4 bases; unmatched junction nucleotides: 6. This CDR3 is built from 16 residues. From germline, CDR1 is SGHKS and CDR2 YYEKEE (reference sequence). In the authors' workflow: Amplification of reference gene primers was used by the study to estimate nucleated cell counts. TCRdb keeps only in-frame clones here, not all; method: immunoSEQ multiplex PCR. V and J calls and clone size come straight from that table; D and trimming were deduced from the DNA. The table lists around 260,000 clones, 86% of them singletons. The rearrangement links TRBV5-5 to TRBJ1-1, with TRBD1 identical over 12 bases. The source of this sequence is a woman aged 25 to 39 with active or convalescent COVID-19. Sequences were obtained from peripheral blood. CDR3 region: CASSLGTGGLGTEAFF. CDR3 DNA: TGTGCCAGCAGCTTAGGGACAGGGGGCTTGGGCACTGAAGCTTTCTTT.